This T cell receptor beta chain was found in a study of technical replicates of blood from several donors (dated by TCRdb to the late 2010s). V is shortened by 1 base, J by 3 bases, and the region joining them spans 6 bases. The CDR3 contains 13 residues, cysteine and phenylalanine counted. Left in the record is the CDR3 DNA by itself, 39 bases read in frame from the first base. The germline V gene (reference sequence) specifies LNHNV as CDR1 and YYDKDF as CDR2. The library was prepared using the immunoSEQ multiplex PCR assay. Here the immuneACCESS table is served through TCRdb, limited to in-frame sequences with V and J called. Missing clones are a known gap in these copies; in checked studies unresolved V genes cover under half, and the rest lacks a known reason. The sample table holds tens of thousands of clones, of which about nine tenths were seen once. Approximately 3.6% of the sample is taken by the ten largest.

A remark on this clone: The target of this receptor is not known. No base qualities exist here, and no much larger clone lies one base off it.

This TCR was sampled from a human donor in good health. Some clones in this sample may be carry-over from other donors' samples. Sequenced sample: PBMCs. The V and J segments used are TRBV15 and TRBJ2-5, and the D gene may be TRBD1, 5 bases matching. The CDR3 region has the sequence CATSRAGKETQYF. The DNA sequence is TGTGCCACCAGCAGAGCAGGGAAAGAGACCCAGTACTTC.